This TCR beta chain was captured in a study of cytotoxic CD8 clonotypes in ibrutinib-treated CLL. Turning to the study itself: Per sample, productive templates averaged 255,043 and productive rearrangements averaged about 100,000. General study results and limits: Clonality climbed at ibrutinib response, then dropped toward baseline at progression. Among the clonotypes, public ones were uncommon and contracted or held stable on treatment.

Trimming removed 5 bases from V and 3 bases from J, with 5 bases in between. The CDR3 covers 11 residues. Germline CDR1 SQVTM, CDR2 ANQGSEA. Sequencing was performed with immunoSEQ multiplex PCR; in TCRdb, only in-frame clones are kept and a portion is missing. Seen here are 300,000 to 350,000 clones, roughly 80% observed once, and the top ten hold under 8.5%. Comments on this clone: Antigen: not known.

The starting material was PBMCs, obtained before ibrutinib treatment. This sequence was found in a human donor with chronic lymphocytic leukemia. The J gene is TRBJ2-4, the V gene TRBV29-1; D gene unclear. CDR3: CSVWFKNIQYF. The DNA of the CDR3 is TGCAGCGTTTGGTTCAAAAACATTCAGTACTTC.